Following are 10 T cell receptor beta chains from one sample sequenced in a study of graft-versus-host responses after intestinal transplantation. The table came from immunoSEQ multiplex PCR; TCRdb's copy has only in-frame clones and leaves some out. The sample has around 23,000 clones; approximately 96% are singletons. The sequenced sample was PBMCs, obtained around 29 days after intestinal transplant. The receptors were gathered from a human patient who received an intestinal transplant, so some T cells may come from the graft donor.

The J gene is TRBJ2-1, the V gene TRBV7-9; D is uncertain. The V and J ends lost 0 bases and 9 bases respectively, with 6 bases between them. The CDR3 is 12 residues long. CDR1 is SEHNR and CDR2 is FQNEAQ in the germline V gene (reference sequence). CDR3 sequence (DNA): TGTGCCAGCAGCTTAGCCGTGGGTGAGCAGTTCTTC. This encodes CASSLAVGEQFF.

V is TRBV5-6 and J is TRBJ1-5; no clear D gene. CDR3 length: 12 residues. Deletions cut 5 bases from V and 6 bases from J, with 9 bases between. Germline-derived CDR1 and CDR2 are SGHDT and YYEEEE. DNA for the CDR3: TGTGCCAGCAGTTCGCTGGGTCAGCCCCAGCATTTT. Its translation: CASSSLGQPQHF.

V and J are TRBV27 and TRBJ1-1, with D perhaps matching TRBD1 (5 bases). Per the germline V gene, CDR1 is MNHEY and CDR2 is SMNVEV (reference sequence). Deletions cut 5 bases from V and 4 bases from J, with 14 bases between. The CDR3 is 14 amino acids. CDR3 DNA sequence: TGTGCCAGCAGTCCTGGGACGGTACGCACTGAAGCTTTCTTT. Translating it yields CASSPGTVRTEAFF.

The chain links TRBV18 to TRBJ2-3, with D unclear. The germline V gene has CDR1 KGHSH and CDR2 LQKENI. V was clipped by 6 bases and J by 4 bases, with 11 bases between them. CDR3 length: 13 amino acids. CDR3 sequence reads: CASSRSEADTQYF. The CDR3 DNA reads TGTGCCAGCTCCAGGTCTGAAGCAGATACGCAGTATTTT.

The rearrangement links TRBV10-3 to TRBJ2-3; TRBD1 agrees at 7 bases. The V gene's germline CDR1 is ENHRY and CDR2 SYGVKD. This CDR3 is 16 amino acids long. Trimming cost V 3 bases and J 1 base; bases outside gene matches: 7. The CDR3 is CAISDRGQVGTDTQYF. The CDR3 region has the DNA TGTGCCATCAGTGACCGTGGACAGGTCGGCACAGATACGCAGTATTTT.

V gene TRBV10-3 combines with J gene TRBJ2-5; D might be TRBD2 (5 bases). V shed 6 bases and J shed 0 bases, with 20 bases lying between them. Germline CDR1 and CDR2: ENHRY and SYGVKD. The CDR3 contains 17 residues. The DNA of the CDR3 is TGTGCCATCAGCGAGAAACAGCAGTCGGGATACCAAGAGACCCAGTACTTC. This sequence encodes CAISEKQQSGYQETQYF.

The chain carries TRBV21-1 and TRBJ2-2; the listed D gene, TRBD2, was not tested against the DNA. TRBV21-1 is annotated as a pseudogene. CDR3 length: 19 residues. The CDR3 region has the DNA TGTGCCAGCAGCAAAGGACGACTAGCGGGAGGTATGAACACCGGGGAGCTGTTTTTT. It specifies CASSKGRLAGGMNTGELFF.

The chain carries TRBV5-6 and TRBJ1-1; a weak D match, TRBD1 (5 bases). CDR3 length: 13 residues. Germline V gives CDR1 SGHDT, CDR2 YYEEEE. The V end lost 3 bases, the J end lost 5 bases, and 11 bases lay between the germline ends. The CDR3 here is CASSSQGGTEAFF. In DNA form, the CDR3 reads TGTGCCAGCAGCTCCCAGGGTGGTACTGAAGCTTTCTTT. Together with reference TRBV5-6 and TRBJ1-1, the CDR3 gives the full variable domain: DAGVTQSPTHLIKTRGQQVTLRCSPKSGHDTVSWYQQALGQGPQFIFQYYEEEERQRGNFPDRFSGHQFPNYSSELNVNALLLGDSALYLCASSSQGGTEAFFGQGTRLTVV.

This clone showed up just once. The chain is built from TRBV7-9 and TRBJ2-3, with TRBD2 as a possible D gene (6 bases). Germline V gives CDR1 SEHNR, CDR2 FQNEAQ (reference sequence). The germline V and J ends were trimmed by 5 bases and 2 bases, with 11 bases remaining between them. The CDR3 sequence is 14 residues long. CDR3 in amino acids: CASSHSGNTDTQYF. CDR3 sequence (DNA): TGTGCCAGCAGCCATAGCGGAAACACAGATACGCAGTATTTT.

The J gene is TRBJ2-1, the V gene TRBV28; 9 bases agree with TRBD2. The CDR3 length is 17 residues. Germline CDR1 reads MDHEN; CDR2 reads SYDVKM. After removal of 2 bases from V and 7 bases from J, the junction contained 12 bases not matched to a gene. The CDR3, as DNA: TGTGCCAGCAGTTTAGTTTCGGGACTAGCAGGAAGGAATGAGCAGTTCTTC. This sequence encodes CASSLVSGLAGRNEQFF. Full variable domain (outside the CDR3, taken from reference TRBV28 and TRBJ2-1): DVKVTQSSRYLVKRTGEKVFLECVQDMDHENMFWYRQDPGLGLRLIYFSYDVKMKEKGDIPEGYSVSREKKERFSLILESASTNQTSMYLCASSLVSGLAGRNEQFFGPGTRLTVL.